This T cell receptor beta chain was recovered during a study of monozygotic twins with inflammatory bowel disease. General study results and limits: Limited power may explain why concordant and discordant twins showed no difference in repertoire similarity.

Blood was collected, approximately 2.5 ml per donor. To note about this clonotype: Its antigen remains unknown.

The CDR3 sequence is 13 residues long. Germline V gives CDR1 MNHEY, CDR2 SMNVEV (reference sequence). With about 15 and 9 cycles respectively, two nested PCRs were carried out on TCRalpha and TCRbeta cDNA. TCRdb reworked the 5' RACE reads into one entry per CDR3 protein, no DNA. The sample has some 440,000 distinct CDR3 sequences. Sequences were obtained from blood. The chain couples TRBV27 to TRBJ1-4; as DNA is missing, the TRBD1 call by TCRdb cannot be tested. The receptor was derived from a human donor with ulcerative colitis or Crohn's disease, or a healthy co-twin of an affected twin (not recorded which). CDR3 sequence reads: CAISVLGDEKLFF.